This T cell receptor (beta chain) was recovered during a study of human T cells and chemical hapten exposure. Across the study: In the approximately 25-week study, patients were dosed weekly with diphenylcyclopropenone on the scalp throughout. The study's findings and limits: Relative to controls, expanded TCRs formed significantly more large CDR3 similarity clusters.

In this sample, this clonotype turned up many times. Its antigen is currently unknown. The time point denotes: patch test 3, about 24 weeks after DPC sensitization. Noted treatment: therapeutic diphenylcyclopropenone sensitization with weekly scalp DPC. Donors, patients with alopecia ranging from 18 to 70 years old and judged suitable for DPC, provided samples. As handled by the study authors: A typical sample had approximately 93,000 TCRs, with roughly 23,224 to 690,600 overall. TCRdb used MiXCR to reprocess the RACE reads, holding one entry per CDR3 protein. Here the V and J calls rest on TCRdb's processing, not on the authors' analysis. Seen here are 30,000 or so distinct CDR3 sequences, approximately 6% observed once, and the top ten hold roughly 5.9%. The CDR3 has 16 amino acids. J lost 5 bases, V lost 0 bases, and 5 bases had no gene match. The germline V gene has CDR1 SGHTA and CDR2 FQGNSA.

The receptor's source is a man between 25 and 39 years old with alopecia areata. Some clones in this sample may be carry-over from other donors' samples. This specimen was whole blood, taken in connection with sensitization to the hapten diphenylcyclopropenone (DPC). V usage is TRBV7-2 and J usage is TRBJ2-1; 9 bases are shared with TRBD2. The CDR3 is CASSLARAGGNNEQFF. The CDR3 nucleotides read TGTGCCAGCAGCTTAGCGCGGGCGGGAGGGAACAATGAGCAGTTCTTC. Together with reference TRBV7-2 and TRBJ2-1, the CDR3 gives the full variable domain: GAGVSQSPSNKVTEKGKDVELRCDPISGHTALYWYRQSLGQGLEFLIYFQGNSAPDKSGLPSDRFSAERTGGSVSTLTIQRTQQEDSAVYLCASSLARAGGNNEQFFGPGTRLTVL.